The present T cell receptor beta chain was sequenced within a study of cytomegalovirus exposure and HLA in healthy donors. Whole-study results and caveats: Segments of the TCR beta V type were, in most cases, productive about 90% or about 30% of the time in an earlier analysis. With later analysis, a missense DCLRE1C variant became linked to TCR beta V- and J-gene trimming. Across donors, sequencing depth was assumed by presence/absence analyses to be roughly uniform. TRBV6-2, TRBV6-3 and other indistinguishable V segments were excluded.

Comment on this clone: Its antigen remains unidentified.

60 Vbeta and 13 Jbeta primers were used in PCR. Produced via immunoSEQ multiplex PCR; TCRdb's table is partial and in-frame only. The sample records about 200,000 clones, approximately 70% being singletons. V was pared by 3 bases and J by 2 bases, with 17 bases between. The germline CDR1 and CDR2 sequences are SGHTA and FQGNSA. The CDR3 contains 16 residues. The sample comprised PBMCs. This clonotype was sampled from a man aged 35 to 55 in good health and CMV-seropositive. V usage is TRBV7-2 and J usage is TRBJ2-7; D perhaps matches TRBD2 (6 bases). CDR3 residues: CASSFSVGGRTYEQYF. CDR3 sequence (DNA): TGTGCCAGCAGCTTTTCTGTGGGGGGAAGGACCTACGAGCAGTACTTC. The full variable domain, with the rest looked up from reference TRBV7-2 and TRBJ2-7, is GAGVSQSPSNKVTEKGKDVELRCDPISGHTALYWYRQSLGQGLEFLIYFQGNSAPDKSGLPSDRFSAERTGGSVSTLTIQRTQQEDSAVYLCASSFSVGGRTYEQYFGPGTRLTVT.